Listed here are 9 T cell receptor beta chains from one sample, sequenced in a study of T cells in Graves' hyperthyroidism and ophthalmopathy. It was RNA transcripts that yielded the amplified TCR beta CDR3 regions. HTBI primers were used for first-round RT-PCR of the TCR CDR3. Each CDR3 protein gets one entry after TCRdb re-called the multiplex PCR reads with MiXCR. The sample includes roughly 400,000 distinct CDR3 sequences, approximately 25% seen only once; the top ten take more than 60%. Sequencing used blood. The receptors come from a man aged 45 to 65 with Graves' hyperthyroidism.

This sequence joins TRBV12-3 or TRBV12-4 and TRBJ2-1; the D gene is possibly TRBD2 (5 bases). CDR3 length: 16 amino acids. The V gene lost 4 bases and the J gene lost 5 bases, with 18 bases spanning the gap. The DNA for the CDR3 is TGTGCCAGCAGTTCCCCTGTGAGGGCCCGAAACAATGAGCAGTTCTTC. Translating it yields CASSSPVRARNNEQFF.

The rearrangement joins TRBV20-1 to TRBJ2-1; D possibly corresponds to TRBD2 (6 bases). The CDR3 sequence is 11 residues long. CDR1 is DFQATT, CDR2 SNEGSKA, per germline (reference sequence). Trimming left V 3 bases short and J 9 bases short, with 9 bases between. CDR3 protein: CSARYGSEQFF. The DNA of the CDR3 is TGCAGTGCTAGGTACGGGAGTGAGCAGTTCTTC.

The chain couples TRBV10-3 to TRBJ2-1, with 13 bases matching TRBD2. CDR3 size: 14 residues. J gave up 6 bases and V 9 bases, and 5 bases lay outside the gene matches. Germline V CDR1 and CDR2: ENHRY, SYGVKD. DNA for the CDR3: TGTGCCATTAAGACTAGCGGGGGGTTCAATGAGCAGTTCTTC. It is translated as CAIKTSGGFNEQFF.

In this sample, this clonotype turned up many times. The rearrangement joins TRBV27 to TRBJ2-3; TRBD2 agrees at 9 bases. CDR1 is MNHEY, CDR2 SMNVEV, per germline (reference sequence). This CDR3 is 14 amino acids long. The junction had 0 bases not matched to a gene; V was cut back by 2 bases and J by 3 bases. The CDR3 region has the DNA TGTGCCAGCAGTTTAGCGGGAGGGACAGATACGCAGTATTTT. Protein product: CASSLAGGTDTQYF.

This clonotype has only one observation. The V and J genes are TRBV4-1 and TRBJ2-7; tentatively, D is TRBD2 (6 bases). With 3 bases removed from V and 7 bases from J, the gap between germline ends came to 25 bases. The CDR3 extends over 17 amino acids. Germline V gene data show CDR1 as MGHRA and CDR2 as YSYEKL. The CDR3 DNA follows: TGCGCCAGCAGCCACCCCCTGGGAGGCAACAAGCCCAATGAGCAGTACTTC. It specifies CASSHPLGGNKPNEQYF.

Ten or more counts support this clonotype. In DNA, the CDR3 is TGCAGTGCTAGAGATCGAGGGAGGAGCTCCTACAATGAGCAGTTCTTC. It encodes CSARDRGRSSYNEQFF. The chain is built from TRBV20-1 and TRBJ2-1; possible D gene TRBD2, 6 bases. Germline CDR1 is DFQATT and CDR2 is SNEGSKA (reference sequence). The CDR3 is made up of 16 amino acids. V lost 0 bases and J lost 0, with 12 bases in between.

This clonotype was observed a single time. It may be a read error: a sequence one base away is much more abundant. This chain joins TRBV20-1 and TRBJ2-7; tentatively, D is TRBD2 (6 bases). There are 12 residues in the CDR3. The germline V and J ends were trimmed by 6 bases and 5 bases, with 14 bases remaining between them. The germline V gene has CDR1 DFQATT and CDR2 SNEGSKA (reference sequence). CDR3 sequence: CSAVLAQDEQYF. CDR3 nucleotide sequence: TGCAGTGCGGTACTAGCCCAGGACGAGCAGTACTTC.

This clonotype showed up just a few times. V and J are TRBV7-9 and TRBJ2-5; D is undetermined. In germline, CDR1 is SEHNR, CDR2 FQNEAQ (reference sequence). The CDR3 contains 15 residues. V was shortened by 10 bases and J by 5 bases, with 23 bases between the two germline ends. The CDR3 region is CATLKGRLSRETQYF. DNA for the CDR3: TGTGCCACTCTGAAAGGTCGACTGTCTCGGGAGACCCAGTACTTC.

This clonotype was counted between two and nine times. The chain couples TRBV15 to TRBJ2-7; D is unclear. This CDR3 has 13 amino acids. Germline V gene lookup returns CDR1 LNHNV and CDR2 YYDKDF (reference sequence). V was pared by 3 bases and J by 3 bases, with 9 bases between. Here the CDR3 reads CATSSHRNYEQYF. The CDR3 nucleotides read TGTGCCACCAGCAGCCACCGGAACTACGAGCAGTACTTC.